These T cell receptor beta chains were read from a single sample in a study of blood T cell repertoires in COVID-19. Profiled with immunoSEQ multiplex PCR; TCRdb holds only in-frame clones, not every one. This sample carries around 200,000 clones, about 86% of them seen once, and the ten largest clones take under 3%. The material sequenced was peripheral blood. These TCRs come from a man in his fifties or sixties with active or convalescent COVID-19. Each CDR3 is given with its conserved first and last residue. D genes are given only for firm matches. Clone size is stated in some rows and not others, as once, few, many or a class when expanded.

abundance,d_gene,j_gene,len,v_gene,CDR3aa,CDR3nt
once,TRBD1,TRBJ1-4,15,TRBV18,CASSNPGQGAGKLFF,TGTGCCAGCTCAAACCCGGGACAGGGGGCAGGAAAACTGTTTTTT
.,TRBD1,TRBJ2-5,15,TRBV29-1,CSVELRTGGRETQYF,TGCAGCGTTGAACTTCGGACAGGGGGTCGGGAGACCCAGTACTTC
.,.,TRBJ1-1,13,TRBV18,CASSPRNRDEAFF,TGTGCCAGCTCACCACGAAACAGGGACGAAGCTTTCTTT
.,.,TRBJ2-7,14,TRBV6-2/TRBV6-3,CASSYDGGYYEQYF,TGTGCCAGCAGTTATGACGGCGGATACTACGAGCAGTACTTC
.,.,TRBJ1-2,14,TRBV19,CASSIRRVDYGYTF,TGTGCCAGTAGTATCCGGAGGGTCGATTATGGCTACACCTTC
.,TRBD1,TRBJ2-1,14,TRBV7-8,CASSLGTGVNEQFF,TGTGCCAGCAGCTTAGGGACAGGGGTGAATGAGCAGTTCTTC
.,TRBD1,TRBJ2-4,17,TRBV4-1,CASSQDGMTGGQGIQYF,TGCGCCAGCAGCCAAGACGGTATGACAGGGGGTCAGGGCATTCAGTACTTC
.,.,TRBJ1-5,17,TRBV7-8,CASSLGEAGRMVQPQHF,TGTGCCAGCAGCTTAGGTGAAGCAGGTCGGATGGTTCAGCCCCAGCATTTT
.,TRBD1,TRBJ1-1,14,TRBV9,CASSEGTGNTEAFF,TGTGCCAGCAGCGAAGGGACAGGGAACACTGAAGCTTTCTTT
.,TRBD1,TRBJ2-1,11,TRBV20-1,CSQGQPLRQFF,TGCAGCCAGGGACAGCCCCTTCGGCAGTTCTTC
.,TRBD1,TRBJ1-1,14,TRBV18,CASSPDRGNTEAFF,TGTGCCAGCTCACCGGACAGGGGGAACACTGAAGCTTTCTTT
once,TRBD2,TRBJ2-5,15,TRBV19,CASRGTASGQETQYF,TGTGCCAGTAGAGGGACGGCTAGCGGCCAAGAGACCCAGTACTTC
.,.,TRBJ2-7,13,TRBV7-2,CASSDGTTYEQYF,TGTGCCAGCAGCGACGGGACAACCTACGAGCAGTACTTC
.,TRBD1,TRBJ1-2,14,TRBV5-1,CASNRGTGGIGYTF,TGCGCCAGCAATAGGGGGACAGGGGGAATTGGCTACACCTTC
.,.,TRBJ2-3,16,TRBV5-1,CASSPGGNSRTDTQYF,TGCGCCAGCAGCCCTGGCGGGAATTCCCGCACAGATACGCAGTATTTT
.,TRBD2,TRBJ2-7,15,TRBV25-1,CASSEWTGGGDEQYF,TGTGCCAGCAGTGAATGGACGGGAGGGGGGGACGAGCAGTACTTC
.,TRBD1,TRBJ2-1,14,TRBV24-1,CATSDLRQGNEQFF,TGTGCCACCAGTGACCTTCGACAGGGGAATGAGCAGTTCTTC
.,.,TRBJ2-7,13,TRBV11-2,CASSSQGYHEQYF,TGTGCCAGCAGCTCACAGGGTTACCACGAGCAGTACTTC
.,.,TRBJ1-2,10,TRBV29-1,CATDNYGYTF,TGCGCGACAGATAACTATGGCTACACCTTC
.,TRBD1,TRBJ1-6,15,TRBV5-1,CASSPDRDRNSPLHF,TGCGCCAGCAGCCCGGACCGGGACAGAAATTCACCCCTCCACTTT
.,.,TRBJ1-1,14,TRBV10-3,CAIRNKTGYTEAFF,TGTGCCATCAGGAATAAAACAGGGTACACTGAAGCTTTCTTT
.,.,TRBJ1-2,16,TRBV6-1,CASSEALLGDVYGYTF,TGTGCCAGCAGTGAAGCGCTTCTGGGAGATGTCTATGGCTACACCTTC